Many counts were recorded for the clone carrying this TCR beta chain. The sample originates from a study of T cells of healthy individuals. MiXCR was run by TCRdb on the 5' RACE reads, yielding one entry per CDR3 protein. The sample carries some 100,000 distinct CDR3 sequences, under 20% recorded once. Trimming cost V 7 bases and J 4 bases; bases outside gene matches: 13. The CDR3 has 16 amino acids. Germline values: CDR1 ENHRY, CDR2 SYGVKD. J is TRBJ1-2 and V is TRBV10-3; TRBD1 matches 9 bases. The sequence came from a human donor in good health. In nucleotides, the CDR3 is TGTGCCATCACCCGGGGACAGGGCAAAAGCGGCTATGGCTACACCTTC. Translating gives CAITRGQGKSGYGYTF.